This TCR beta chain emerged from a study of radiotherapy plus CTLA-4 blockade in lung cancer. Study background: Disease control was achieved by over 25% of patients, and objective responses by 18%. Study-wide points: Researchers report tumor-derived TCR clones expanding in blood after radiotherapy plus ipilimumab. Reported findings show early blood T cell clone dynamics, with interferon-beta, best predicted response.

The CDR3 sequence is 16 residues long. Looked up from germline, CDR1 is SGHVS and CDR2 is FNYEAQ. V was trimmed by 2 bases and J by 3 bases, leaving 13 bases between them. Using immunoSEQ multiplex PCR, the repertoire was profiled, and TCRdb retains in-frame clones only, with some absent. The sample shows under 95,000 clones, more than 80% of them seen only once. This clone has a single count. Its antigen is not identified. The sequenced sample was peripheral blood, obtained from a patient treated with radiotherapy plus ipilimumab. This chain joins TRBV7-6 and TRBJ2-2; D is possibly TRBD1 or TRBD2 (5 bases each). This TCR was recovered from a human donor with non-small cell lung cancer who had stable disease on radiotherapy plus ipilimumab. CDR3 in DNA: TGTGCCAGCAGCTTACTCGGGGCCATAGACACCGGGGAGCTGTTTTTT. Its translation is CASSLLGAIDTGELFF.